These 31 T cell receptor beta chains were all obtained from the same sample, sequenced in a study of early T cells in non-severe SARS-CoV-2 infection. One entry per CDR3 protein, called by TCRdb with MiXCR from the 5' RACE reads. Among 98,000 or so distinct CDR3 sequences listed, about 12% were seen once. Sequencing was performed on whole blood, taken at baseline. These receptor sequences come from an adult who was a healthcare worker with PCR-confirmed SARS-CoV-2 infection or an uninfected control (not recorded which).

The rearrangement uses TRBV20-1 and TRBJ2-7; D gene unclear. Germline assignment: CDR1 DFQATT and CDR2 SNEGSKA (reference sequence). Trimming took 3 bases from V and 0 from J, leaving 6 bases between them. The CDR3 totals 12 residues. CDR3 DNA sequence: TGCAGTGCTAGGGCGTTCTCCTACGAGCAGTACTTC. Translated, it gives CSARAFSYEQYF.

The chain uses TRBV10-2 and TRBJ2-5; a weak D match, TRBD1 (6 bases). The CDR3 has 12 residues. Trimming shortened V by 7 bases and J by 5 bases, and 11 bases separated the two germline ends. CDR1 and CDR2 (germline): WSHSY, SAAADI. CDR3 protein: CASTGQGETQYF. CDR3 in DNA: TGCGCCAGCACCGGGCAGGGGGAGACCCAGTACTTC.

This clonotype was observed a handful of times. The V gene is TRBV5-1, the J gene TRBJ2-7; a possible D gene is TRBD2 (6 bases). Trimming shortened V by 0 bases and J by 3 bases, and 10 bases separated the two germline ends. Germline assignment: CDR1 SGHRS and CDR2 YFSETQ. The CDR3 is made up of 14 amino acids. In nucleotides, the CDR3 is TGCGCCAGCAGCTTGGTTCCTAGCGACTACGAGCAGTACTTC. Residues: CASSLVPSDYEQYF.

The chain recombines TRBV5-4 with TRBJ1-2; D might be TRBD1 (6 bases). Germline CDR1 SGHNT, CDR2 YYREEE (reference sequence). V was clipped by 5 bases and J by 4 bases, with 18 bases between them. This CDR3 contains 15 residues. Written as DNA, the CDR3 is TGTGCCAGCAGGTCCGGGGACAAAGGACCCTATGGCTACACCTTC. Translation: CASRSGDKGPYGYTF. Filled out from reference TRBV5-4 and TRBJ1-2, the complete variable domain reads ETGVTQSPTHLIKTRGQQVTLRCSSQSGHNTVSWYQQALGQGPQFIFQYYREEENGRGNFPPRFSGLQFPNYSSELNVNALELDDSALYLCASRSGDKGPYGYTFGSGTRLTVV.

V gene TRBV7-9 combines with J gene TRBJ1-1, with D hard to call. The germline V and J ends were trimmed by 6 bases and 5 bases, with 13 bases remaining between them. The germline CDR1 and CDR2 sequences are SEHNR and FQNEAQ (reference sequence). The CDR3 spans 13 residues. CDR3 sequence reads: CASSRPRETEAFF. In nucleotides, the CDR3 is TGTGCCAGCAGTCGACCCCGAGAAACTGAAGCTTTCTTT.

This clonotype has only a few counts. The CDR3 DNA reads TGTGCCAGCAGCTTAGTATGGCAATCGGCCGGGGAGCTGTTTTTT. It translates to CASSLVWQSAGELFF. The chain uses TRBV7-6 and TRBJ2-2, with no clear D. Germline CDR1 and CDR2: SGHVS and FNYEAQ. This CDR3 has 15 residues. V shed 1 base and J shed 6 bases, with 12 bases lying between them. Full variable domain (missing parts from reference TRBV7-6 and TRBJ2-2): GAGVSQSPRYKVTKRGQDVALRCDPISGHVSLYWYRQALGQGPEFLTYFNYEAQQDKSGLPNDRFSAERPEGSISTLTIQRTEQRDSAMYRCASSLVWQSAGELFFGEGSRLTVL.

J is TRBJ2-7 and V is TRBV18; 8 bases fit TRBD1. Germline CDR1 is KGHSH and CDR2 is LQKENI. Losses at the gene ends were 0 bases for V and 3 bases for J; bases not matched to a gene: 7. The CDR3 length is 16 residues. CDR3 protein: CASSPPGQERYYEQYF. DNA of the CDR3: TGTGCCAGCTCACCACCGGGACAGGAGAGGTACTACGAGCAGTACTTC.

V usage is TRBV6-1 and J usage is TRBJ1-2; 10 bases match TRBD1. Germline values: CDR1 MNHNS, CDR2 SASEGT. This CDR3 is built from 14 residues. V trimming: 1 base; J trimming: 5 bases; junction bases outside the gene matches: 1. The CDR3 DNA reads TGTGCCAGCAGTGAAGGGGGACAGGGGTATGGCTACACCTTC. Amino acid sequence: CASSEGGQGYGYTF.

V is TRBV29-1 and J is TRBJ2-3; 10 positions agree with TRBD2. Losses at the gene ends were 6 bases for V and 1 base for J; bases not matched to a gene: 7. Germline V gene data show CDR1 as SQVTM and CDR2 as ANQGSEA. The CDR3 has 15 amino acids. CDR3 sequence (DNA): TGCAGCGTCTCTACTAGCGGGATGGGCACAGATACGCAGTATTTT. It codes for CSVSTSGMGTDTQYF.

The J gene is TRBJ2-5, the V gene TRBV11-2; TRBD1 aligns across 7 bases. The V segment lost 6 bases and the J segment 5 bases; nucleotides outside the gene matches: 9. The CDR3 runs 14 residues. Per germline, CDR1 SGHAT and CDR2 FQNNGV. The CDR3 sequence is CASRPSDRRETQYF. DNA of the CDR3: TGTGCCAGCAGGCCATCGGACAGGCGTGAGACCCAGTACTTC. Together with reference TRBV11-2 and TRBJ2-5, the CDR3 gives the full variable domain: EAGVAQSPRYKIIEKRQSVAFWCNPISGHATLYWYQQILGQGPKLLIQFQNNGVVDDSQLPKDRFSAERLKGVDSTLKIQPAKLEDSAVYLCASRPSDRRETQYFGPGTRLLVL.

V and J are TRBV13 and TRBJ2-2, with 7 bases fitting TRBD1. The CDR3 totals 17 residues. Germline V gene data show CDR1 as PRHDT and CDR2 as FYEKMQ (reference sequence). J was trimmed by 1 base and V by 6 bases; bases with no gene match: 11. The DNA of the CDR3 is TGTGCCAGCAGTCAGGGGGTAGGGCAGCTGAACACCGGGGAGCTGTTTTTT. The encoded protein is CASSQGVGQLNTGELFF.

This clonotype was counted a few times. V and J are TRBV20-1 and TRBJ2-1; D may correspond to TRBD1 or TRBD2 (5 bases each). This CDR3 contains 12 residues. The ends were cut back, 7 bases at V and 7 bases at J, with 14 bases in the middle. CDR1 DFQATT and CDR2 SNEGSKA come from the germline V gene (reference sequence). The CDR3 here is CSEAGATNEQFF. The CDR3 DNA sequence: TGCAGTGAGGCCGGGGCCACAAATGAGCAGTTCTTC.

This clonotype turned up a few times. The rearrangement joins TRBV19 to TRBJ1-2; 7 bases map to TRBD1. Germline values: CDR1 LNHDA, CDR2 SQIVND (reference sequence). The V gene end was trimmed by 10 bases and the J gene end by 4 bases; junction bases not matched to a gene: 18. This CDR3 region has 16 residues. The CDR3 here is CATSRDSFLPLYGYTF. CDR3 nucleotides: TGTGCCACTTCCCGGGACAGCTTTTTACCCCTCTATGGCTACACCTTC.

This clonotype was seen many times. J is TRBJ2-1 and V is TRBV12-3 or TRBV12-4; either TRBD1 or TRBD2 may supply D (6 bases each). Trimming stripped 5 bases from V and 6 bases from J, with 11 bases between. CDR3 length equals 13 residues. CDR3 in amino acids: CASSRRGGNEQFF. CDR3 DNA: TGTGCCAGCAGTCGCAGGGGAGGCAATGAGCAGTTCTTC.

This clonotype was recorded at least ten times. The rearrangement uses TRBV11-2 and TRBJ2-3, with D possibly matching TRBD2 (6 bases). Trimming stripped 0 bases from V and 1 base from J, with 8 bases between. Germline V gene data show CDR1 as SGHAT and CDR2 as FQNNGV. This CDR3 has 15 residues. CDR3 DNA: TGTGCCAGCAGCTTAGATCGCGGGGGCACAGATACGCAGTATTTT. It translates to CASSLDRGGTDTQYF. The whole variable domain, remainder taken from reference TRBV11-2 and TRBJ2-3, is EAGVAQSPRYKIIEKRQSVAFWCNPISGHATLYWYQQILGQGPKLLIQFQNNGVVDDSQLPKDRFSAERLKGVDSTLKIQPAKLEDSAVYLCASSLDRGGTDTQYFGPGTRLTVL.

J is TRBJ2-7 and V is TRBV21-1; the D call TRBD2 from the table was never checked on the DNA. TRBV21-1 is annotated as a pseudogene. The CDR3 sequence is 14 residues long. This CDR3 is CASSKSDFSYEQYF. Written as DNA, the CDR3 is TGTGCCAGCAGCAAATCGGACTTTTCCTACGAGCAGTACTTC.

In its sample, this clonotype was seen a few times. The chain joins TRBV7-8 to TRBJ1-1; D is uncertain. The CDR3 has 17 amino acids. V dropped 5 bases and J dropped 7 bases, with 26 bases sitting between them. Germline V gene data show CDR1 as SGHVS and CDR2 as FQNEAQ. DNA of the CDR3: TGTGCCAGCAGCCCCCGGTCGGGAATTGTAGAGGGCGATGAAGCTTTCTTT. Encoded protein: CASSPRSGIVEGDEAFF.

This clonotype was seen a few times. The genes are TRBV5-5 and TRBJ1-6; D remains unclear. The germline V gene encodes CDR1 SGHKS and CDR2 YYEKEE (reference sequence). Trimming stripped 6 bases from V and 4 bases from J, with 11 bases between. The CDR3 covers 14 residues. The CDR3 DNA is TGTGCCAGCACCTACAGCGCTTATAATTCACCCCTCCACTTT. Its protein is CASTYSAYNSPLHF.

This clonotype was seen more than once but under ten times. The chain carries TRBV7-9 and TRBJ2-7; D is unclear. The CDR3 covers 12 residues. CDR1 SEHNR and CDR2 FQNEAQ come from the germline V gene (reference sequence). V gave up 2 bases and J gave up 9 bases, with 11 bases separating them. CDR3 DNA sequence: TGTGCCAGCAGCTTATCCGCCCTCCGGCAGTACTTC. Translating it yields CASSLSALRQYF.

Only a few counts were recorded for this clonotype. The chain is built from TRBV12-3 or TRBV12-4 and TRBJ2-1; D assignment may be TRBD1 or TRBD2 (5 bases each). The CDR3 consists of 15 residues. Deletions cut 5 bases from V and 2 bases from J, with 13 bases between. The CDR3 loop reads CASSPLGTPYNEQFF. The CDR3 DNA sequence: TGTGCCAGCAGTCCCTTGGGGACCCCCTACAATGAGCAGTTCTTC.

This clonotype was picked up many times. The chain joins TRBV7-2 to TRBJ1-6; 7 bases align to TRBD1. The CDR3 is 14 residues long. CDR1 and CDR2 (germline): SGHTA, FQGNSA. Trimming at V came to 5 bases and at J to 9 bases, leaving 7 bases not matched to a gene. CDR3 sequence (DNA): TGTGCCAGCAGCCCACAGGGGCGGGGTTCACCCCTCCACTTT. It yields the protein CASSPQGRGSPLHF.

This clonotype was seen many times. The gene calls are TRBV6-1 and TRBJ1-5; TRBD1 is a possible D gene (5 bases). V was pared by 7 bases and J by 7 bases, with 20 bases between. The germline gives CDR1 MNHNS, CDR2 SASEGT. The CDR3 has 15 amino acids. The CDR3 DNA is TGTGCCAGCAACCTCTCCGGGGGGTCGGGCCAGCCCCAGCATTTT. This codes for CASNLSGGSGQPQHF.

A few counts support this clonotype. CDR3 protein: CSSRLAGGADTQYF. The DNA of the CDR3 is TGCAGCTCGAGACTAGCGGGGGGCGCAGATACGCAGTATTTT. V and J are TRBV29-1 and TRBJ2-3; 13 nucleotides line up with TRBD2. V dropped 8 bases and J dropped 4; count of bases not matched to a gene: 6. CDR1 is SQVTM, CDR2 ANQGSEA, per germline. The CDR3 runs 14 residues.

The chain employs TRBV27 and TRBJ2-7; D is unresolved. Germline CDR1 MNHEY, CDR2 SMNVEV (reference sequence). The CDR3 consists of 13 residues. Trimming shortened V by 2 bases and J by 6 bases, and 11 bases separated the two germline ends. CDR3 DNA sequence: TGTGCCAGCAGTTTAGAGGTTGGTGGCGAGCAGTACTTC. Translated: CASSLEVGGEQYF.

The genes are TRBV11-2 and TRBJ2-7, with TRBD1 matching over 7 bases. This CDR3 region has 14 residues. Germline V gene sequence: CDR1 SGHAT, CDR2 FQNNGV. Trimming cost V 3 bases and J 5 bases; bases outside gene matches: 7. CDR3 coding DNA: TGTGCCAGCAGCTTGGGGACCGGGACAGACGAGCAGTACTTC. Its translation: CASSLGTGTDEQYF.

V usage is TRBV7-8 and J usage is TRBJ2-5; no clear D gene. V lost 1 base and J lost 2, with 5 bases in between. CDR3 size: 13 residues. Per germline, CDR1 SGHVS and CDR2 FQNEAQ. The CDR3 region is CASSLGLQETQYF. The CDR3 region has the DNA TGTGCCAGCAGCTTAGGCCTACAAGAGACCCAGTACTTC.

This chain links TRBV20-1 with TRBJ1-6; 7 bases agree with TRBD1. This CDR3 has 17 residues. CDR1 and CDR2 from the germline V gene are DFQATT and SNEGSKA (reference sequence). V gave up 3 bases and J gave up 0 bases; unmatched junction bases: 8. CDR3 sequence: CSARRQGFGSYNSPLHF. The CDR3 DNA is TGCAGTGCTAGGAGACAGGGTTTCGGCTCCTATAATTCACCCCTCCACTTT.

The CDR3 coding sequence is TGTGCCAGCAGCATAACAGGGAGTCTTAACACTGAAGCTTTCTTT. This translates into CASSITGSLNTEAFF. This chain connects TRBV11-3 to TRBJ1-1; possibly TRBD1 for D (6 bases). Germline CDR1 SGHNT, CDR2 YENEEA. V gave up 5 bases and J gave up 2 bases, with 15 bases separating them. The CDR3 has 15 residues.

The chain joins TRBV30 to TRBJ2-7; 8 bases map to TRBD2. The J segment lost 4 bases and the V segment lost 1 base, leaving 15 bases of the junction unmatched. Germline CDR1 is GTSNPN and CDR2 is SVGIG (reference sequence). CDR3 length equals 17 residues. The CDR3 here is CAWSDTGLGTRGYEQYF. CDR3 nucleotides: TGTGCCTGGAGTGACACCGGACTCGGGACTAGAGGGTACGAGCAGTACTTC.

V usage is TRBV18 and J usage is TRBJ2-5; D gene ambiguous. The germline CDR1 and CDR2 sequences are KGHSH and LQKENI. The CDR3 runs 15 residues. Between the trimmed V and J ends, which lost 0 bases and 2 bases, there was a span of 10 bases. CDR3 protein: CASSPPGKVQETQYF. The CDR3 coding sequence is TGTGCCAGCTCACCACCGGGTAAAGTTCAAGAGACCCAGTACTTC.

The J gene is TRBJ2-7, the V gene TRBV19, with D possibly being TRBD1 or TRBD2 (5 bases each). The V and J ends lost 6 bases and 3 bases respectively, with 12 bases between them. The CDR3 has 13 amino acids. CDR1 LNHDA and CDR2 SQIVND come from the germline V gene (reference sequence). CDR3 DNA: TGTGCCAGTAGCGCAGGGAGAGGCTACGAGCAGTACTTC. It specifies CASSAGRGYEQYF.